Presented here are 7 T cell receptor beta chains from one specimen sequenced in a study of shared clonotypes between healthy human individuals. Some clones are missing from TCRdb's copy, which holds only in-frame ones; the method was immunoSEQ multiplex PCR. Altogether 980,000 or so clones are present, roughly 72% being singletons, with the ten largest covering over 1.3%. Material for sequencing was memory CD4+ T cells sorted from blood. The subset: CD45RA-negative fraction. The receptor set was obtained from a man between 18 and 35 years old in good health.

About this clone: Other DNA sequences in this specimen translate into the identical CDR3. This CDR3 is CASSLGGSTDTQYF. In DNA form, the CDR3 reads TGTGCCAGCAGCTTAGGGGGGTCCACAGATACGCAGTATTTT. The rearrangement uses TRBV5-4 and TRBJ2-3; tentatively, D is TRBD1 or TRBD2 (6 bases each). Trimming pared 2 bases from V and 2 bases from J, leaving 9 bases between. The CDR3 contains 14 residues. Per germline, CDR1 SGHNT and CDR2 YYREEE (reference sequence).

As to this clone: The sample carries other DNA sequences with the same CDR3. The CDR3 bases are TGTGCCATCAGTGAGTCGGGGGCACAAGAGACCCAGTACTTC. It codes for CAISESGAQETQYF. The V gene is TRBV10-3, the J gene TRBJ2-5, with D possibly matching TRBD1 (6 bases). V dropped 0 bases and J dropped 2 bases, with 7 bases sitting between them. This CDR3 region has 14 residues. The germline CDR1 and CDR2 sequences are ENHRY and SYGVKD.

The J gene is TRBJ2-1, the V gene TRBV29-1; the match to TRBD2 covers 7 bases. The CDR3 extends over 16 amino acids. Looked up from germline, CDR1 is SQVTM and CDR2 is ANQGSEA. V was pared by 0 bases and J by 10 bases, with 15 bases of the junction left unmatched. CDR3 sequence (DNA): TGCAGCGTTGAAGATAGATGGGGAGGGGATATCAACGAGCAGTTCTTC. Protein product: CSVEDRWGGDINEQFF.

DNA for the CDR3: TGTGCCAGCAGCTTAGCCTTAGCGGGGGGGCCGTTTTTCTTC. Its protein product is CASSLALAGGPFFF. The V and J genes are TRBV7-9 and TRBJ2-1; 11 bases match TRBD2. Germline V lookup: CDR1 SEHNR, CDR2 FQNEAQ (reference sequence). Losses at the gene ends were 0 bases for V and 16 bases for J; bases not matched to a gene: 8. The CDR3 is made up of 14 amino acids.

The chain employs TRBV4-3 and TRBJ2-7, with D tentatively TRBD1 (5 bases). Looked up from germline, CDR1 is LGHNA and CDR2 is YSLEER. CDR3 length: 15 amino acids. The V end was cut by 0 bases, the J end by 2 bases, with 11 bases between. The CDR3 loop reads CASSQDKAGTYEQYF. CDR3 nucleotide sequence: TGCGCCAGCAGCCAAGATAAGGCAGGGACCTACGAGCAGTACTTC.

The CDR3 sequence is CASNEQVQSYNEQFF. The CDR3, as DNA: TGTGCCAGCAACGAACAGGTACAGAGCTACAATGAGCAGTTCTTC. J is TRBJ2-1 and V is TRBV7-2; tentative D call: TRBD1 (5 bases). The ends were cut back, 7 bases at V and 3 bases at J, with 16 bases in the middle. Germline-derived CDR1 and CDR2 are SGHTA and FQGNSA. This CDR3 region has 15 residues.

The CDR3 region is CASSPYRRSEAFF. The CDR3 nucleotides are TGCGCCAGCAGCCCCTACCGACGATCTGAAGCTTTCTTT. The V and J genes are TRBV4-1 and TRBJ1-1; no firm D call. Germline values: CDR1 MGHRA, CDR2 YSYEKL. The CDR3 loop spans 13 amino acids. V was trimmed by 4 bases and J by 6 bases, leaving 12 bases between them.